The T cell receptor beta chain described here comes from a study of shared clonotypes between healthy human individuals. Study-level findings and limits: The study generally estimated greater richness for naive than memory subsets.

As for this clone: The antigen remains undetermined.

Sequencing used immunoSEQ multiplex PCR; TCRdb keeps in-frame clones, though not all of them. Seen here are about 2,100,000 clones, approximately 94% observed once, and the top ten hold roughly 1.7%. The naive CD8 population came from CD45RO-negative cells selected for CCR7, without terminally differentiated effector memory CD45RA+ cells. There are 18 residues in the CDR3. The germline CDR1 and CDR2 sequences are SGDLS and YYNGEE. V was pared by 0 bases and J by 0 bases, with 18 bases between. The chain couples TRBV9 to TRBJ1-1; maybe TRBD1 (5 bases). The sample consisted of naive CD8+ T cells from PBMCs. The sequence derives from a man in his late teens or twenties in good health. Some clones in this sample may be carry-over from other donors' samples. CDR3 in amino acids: CASSVDPAGQPVNTEAFF. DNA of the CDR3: TGTGCCAGCAGCGTAGATCCCGCCGGACAACCAGTGAACACTGAAGCTTTCTTT.